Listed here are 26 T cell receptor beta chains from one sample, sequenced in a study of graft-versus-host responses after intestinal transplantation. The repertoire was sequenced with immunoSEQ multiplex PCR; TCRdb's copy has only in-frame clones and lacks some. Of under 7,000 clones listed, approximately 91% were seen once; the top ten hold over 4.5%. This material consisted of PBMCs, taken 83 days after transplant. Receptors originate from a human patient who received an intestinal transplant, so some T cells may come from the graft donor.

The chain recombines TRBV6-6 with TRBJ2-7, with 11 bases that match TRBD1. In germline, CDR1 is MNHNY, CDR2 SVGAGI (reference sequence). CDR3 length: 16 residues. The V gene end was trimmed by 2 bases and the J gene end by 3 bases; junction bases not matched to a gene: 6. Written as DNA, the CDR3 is TGTGCCAGCAGTTACGCGGGACAGGGGGGTTTCTACGAGCAGTACTTC. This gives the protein CASSYAGQGGFYEQYF.

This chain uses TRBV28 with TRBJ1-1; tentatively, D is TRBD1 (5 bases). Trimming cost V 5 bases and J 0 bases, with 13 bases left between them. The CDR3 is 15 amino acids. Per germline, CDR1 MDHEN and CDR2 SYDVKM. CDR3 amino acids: CASSPSTDMNTEAFF. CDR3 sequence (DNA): TGTGCCAGCAGTCCCTCGACAGATATGAACACTGAAGCTTTCTTT.

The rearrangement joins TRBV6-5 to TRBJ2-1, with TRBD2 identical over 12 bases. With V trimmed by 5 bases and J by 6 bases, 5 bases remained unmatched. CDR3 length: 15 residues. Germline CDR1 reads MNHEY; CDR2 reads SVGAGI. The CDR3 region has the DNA TGTGCCAGCAGTGTGACTAGCGGGAGATCCAATGAGCAGTTCTTC. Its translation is CASSVTSGRSNEQFF.

CDR3 residues: CASRDGGLAGLRDTQYF. Written as DNA, the CDR3 is TGTGCCAGCAGAGACGGCGGGCTAGCGGGGTTGAGAGATACGCAGTATTTT. The chain combines TRBV5-6 with TRBJ2-3, with 9 bases matching TRBD2. The CDR3 extends over 17 amino acids. In germline, CDR1 is SGHDT, CDR2 YYEEEE. The J segment lost 5 bases and the V segment lost 5 bases, leaving 15 bases of the junction unmatched. Together with reference TRBV5-6 and TRBJ2-3, the CDR3 gives the full variable domain: DAGVTQSPTHLIKTRGQQVTLRCSPKSGHDTVSWYQQALGQGPQFIFQYYEEEERQRGNFPDRFSGHQFPNYSSELNVNALLLGDSALYLCASRDGGLAGLRDTQYFGPGTRLTVL.

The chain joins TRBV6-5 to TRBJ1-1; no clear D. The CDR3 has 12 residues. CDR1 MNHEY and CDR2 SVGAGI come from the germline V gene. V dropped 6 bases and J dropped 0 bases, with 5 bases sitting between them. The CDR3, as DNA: TGTGCCAGCAGGAGGGTGAACACTGAAGCTTTCTTT. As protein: CASRRVNTEAFF.

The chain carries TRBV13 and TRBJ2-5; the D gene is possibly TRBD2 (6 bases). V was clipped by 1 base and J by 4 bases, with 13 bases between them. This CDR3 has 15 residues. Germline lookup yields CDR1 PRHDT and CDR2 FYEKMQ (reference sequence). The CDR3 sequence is CASSLEGGEGETQYF. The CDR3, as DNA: TGTGCCAGCAGCTTAGAAGGAGGGGAAGGAGAGACCCAGTACTTC.

Here the CDR3 reads CASSPTYRGGKRNNEQFF. CDR3 bases: TGTGCCAGCAGCCCAACCTACCGGGGCGGGAAAAGGAATAATGAGCAGTTCTTC. The chain carries TRBV11-2 and TRBJ2-1; a weak D match, TRBD2 (6 bases). The germline CDR1 and CDR2 sequences are SGHAT and FQNNGV. The V gene lost 5 bases and the J gene lost 7 bases, with 27 bases spanning the gap. The CDR3 length is 18 residues.

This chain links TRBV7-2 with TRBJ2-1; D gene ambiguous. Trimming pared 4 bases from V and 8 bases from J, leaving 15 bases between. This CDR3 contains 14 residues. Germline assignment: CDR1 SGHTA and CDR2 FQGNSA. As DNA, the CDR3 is TGTGCCAGCAGCTATCATTCTGGTGACGATGAGCAGTTCTTC. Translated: CASSYHSGDDEQFF. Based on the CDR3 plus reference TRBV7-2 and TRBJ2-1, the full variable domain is GAGVSQSPSNKVTEKGKDVELRCDPISGHTALYWYRQSLGQGLEFLIYFQGNSAPDKSGLPSDRFSAERTGGSVSTLTIQRTQQEDSAVYLCASSYHSGDDEQFFGPGTRLTVL.

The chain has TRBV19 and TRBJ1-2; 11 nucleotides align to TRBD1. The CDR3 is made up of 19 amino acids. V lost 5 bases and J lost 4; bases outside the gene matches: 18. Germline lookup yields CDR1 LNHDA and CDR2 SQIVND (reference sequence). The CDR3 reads CASSPMDRGPGRGPYGYTF. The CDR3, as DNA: TGTGCCAGTAGTCCCATGGACAGGGGGCCCGGACGGGGCCCCTATGGCTACACCTTC.

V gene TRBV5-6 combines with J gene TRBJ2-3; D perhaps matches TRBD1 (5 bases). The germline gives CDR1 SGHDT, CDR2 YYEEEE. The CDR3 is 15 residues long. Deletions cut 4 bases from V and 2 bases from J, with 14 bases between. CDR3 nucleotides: TGTGCCAGCAGCCCTAGGGGCGACCTCACAGATACGCAGTATTTT. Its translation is CASSPRGDLTDTQYF.

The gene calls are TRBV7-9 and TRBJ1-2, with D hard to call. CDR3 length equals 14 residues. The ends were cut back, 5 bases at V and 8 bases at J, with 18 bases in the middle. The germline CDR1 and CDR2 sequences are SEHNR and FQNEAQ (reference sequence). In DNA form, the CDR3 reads TGTGCCAGCAGCACCCCTGGGAGGAGTGCGGGCTACACCTTC. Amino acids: CASSTPGRSAGYTF.

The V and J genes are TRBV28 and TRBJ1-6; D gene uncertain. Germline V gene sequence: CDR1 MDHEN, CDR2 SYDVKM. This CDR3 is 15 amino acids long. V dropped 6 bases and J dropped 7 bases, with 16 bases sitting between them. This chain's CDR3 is CASSPRLGANSPLHF. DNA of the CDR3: TGTGCCAGCAGCCCAAGATTAGGAGCAAATTCACCCCTCCACTTT.

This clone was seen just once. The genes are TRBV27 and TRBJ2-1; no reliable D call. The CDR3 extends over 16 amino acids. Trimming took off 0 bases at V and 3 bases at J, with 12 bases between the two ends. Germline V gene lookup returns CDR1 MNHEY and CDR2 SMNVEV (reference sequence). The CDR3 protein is CASSLSIGHLYNEQFF. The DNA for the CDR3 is TGTGCCAGCAGTTTATCGATAGGGCACCTCTACAATGAGCAGTTCTTC.

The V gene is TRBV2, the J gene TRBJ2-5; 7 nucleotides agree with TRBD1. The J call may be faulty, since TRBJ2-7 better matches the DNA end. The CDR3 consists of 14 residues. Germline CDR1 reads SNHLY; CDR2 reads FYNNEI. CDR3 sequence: CASSETGTPYEQYF. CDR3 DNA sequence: TGTGCCAGCAGTGAGACAGGGACACCCTACGAGCAGTACTTC.

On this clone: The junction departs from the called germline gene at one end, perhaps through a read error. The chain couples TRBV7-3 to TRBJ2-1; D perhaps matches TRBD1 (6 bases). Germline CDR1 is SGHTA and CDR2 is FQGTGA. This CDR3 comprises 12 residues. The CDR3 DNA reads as TGTGCCAGCAGCCTAACCGGGACACAGCAGTTCTTC. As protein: CASSLTGTQQFF.

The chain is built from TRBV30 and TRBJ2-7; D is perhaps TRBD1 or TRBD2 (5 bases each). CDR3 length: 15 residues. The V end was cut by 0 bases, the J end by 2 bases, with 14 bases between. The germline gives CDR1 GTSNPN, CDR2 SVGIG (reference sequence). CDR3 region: CAWSVKDYRTYEQYF. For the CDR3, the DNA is TGTGCCTGGAGTGTGAAAGACTACAGGACCTACGAGCAGTACTTC.

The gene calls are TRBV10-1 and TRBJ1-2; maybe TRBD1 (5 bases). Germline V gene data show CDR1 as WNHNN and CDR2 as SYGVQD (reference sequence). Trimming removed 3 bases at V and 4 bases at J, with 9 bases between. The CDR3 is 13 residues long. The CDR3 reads CASSDGGGYGYTF. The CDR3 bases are TGCGCCAGCAGTGATGGGGGGGGCTATGGCTACACCTTC.

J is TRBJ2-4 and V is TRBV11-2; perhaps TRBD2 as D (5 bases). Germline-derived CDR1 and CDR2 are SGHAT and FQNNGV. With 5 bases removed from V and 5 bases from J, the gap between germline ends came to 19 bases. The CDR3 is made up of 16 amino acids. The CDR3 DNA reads TGTGCCAGCAGCCCCCCGGAGGCCGTGAGGCAAAACATTCAGTACTTC. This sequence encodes CASSPPEAVRQNIQYF.

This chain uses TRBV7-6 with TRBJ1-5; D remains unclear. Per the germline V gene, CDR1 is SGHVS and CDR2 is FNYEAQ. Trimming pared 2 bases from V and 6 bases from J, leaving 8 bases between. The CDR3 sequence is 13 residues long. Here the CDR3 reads CASSLSGGQPQHF. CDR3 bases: TGTGCCAGCAGCTTAAGTGGAGGTCAGCCCCAGCATTTT.

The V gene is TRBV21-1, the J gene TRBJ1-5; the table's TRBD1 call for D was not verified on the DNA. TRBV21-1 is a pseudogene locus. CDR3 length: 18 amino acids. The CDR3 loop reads CASSKHPLTQNSNQPQHF. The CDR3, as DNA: TGTGCCAGCAGCAAACACCCCTTGACACAGAATAGCAATCAGCCCCAGCATTTT.

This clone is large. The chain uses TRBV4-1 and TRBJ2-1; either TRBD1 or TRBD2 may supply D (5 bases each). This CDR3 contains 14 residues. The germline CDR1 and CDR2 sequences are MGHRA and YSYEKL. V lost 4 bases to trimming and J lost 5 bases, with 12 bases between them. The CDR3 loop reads CASSLEGPHNEQFF. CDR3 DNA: TGCGCCAGCAGCCTTGAGGGACCGCACAATGAGCAGTTCTTC.

The DNA of the CDR3 is TGTGCCAGCAGTGGCCCTAGAGGGTCTACAGATACGCAGTATTTT. Translated, it gives CASSGPRGSTDTQYF. The gene calls are TRBV6-5 and TRBJ2-3, with D maybe TRBD2 (5 bases). Germline CDR1 and CDR2: MNHEY and SVGAGI. The length of the CDR3 is 15 residues. The V end lost 5 bases, the J end lost 3 bases, and 15 bases lay between the germline ends.

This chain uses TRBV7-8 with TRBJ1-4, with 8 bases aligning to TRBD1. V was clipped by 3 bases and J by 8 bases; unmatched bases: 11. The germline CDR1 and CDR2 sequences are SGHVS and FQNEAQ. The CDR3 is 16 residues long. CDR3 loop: CASSFKPGGGSEKLFF. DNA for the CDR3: TGTGCCAGCAGCTTTAAGCCAGGGGGCGGTTCCGAAAAACTGTTTTTT.

The CDR3 sequence is CASTTGGGYTF. DNA of the CDR3: TGTGCCAGCACGACCGGTGGGGGCTACACCTTC. V usage is TRBV6-1 and J usage is TRBJ1-2; D not certain. Germline lookup yields CDR1 MNHNS and CDR2 SASEGT. Trimming cost V 7 bases and J 8 bases, with 11 bases left between them. The CDR3 is 11 residues long.

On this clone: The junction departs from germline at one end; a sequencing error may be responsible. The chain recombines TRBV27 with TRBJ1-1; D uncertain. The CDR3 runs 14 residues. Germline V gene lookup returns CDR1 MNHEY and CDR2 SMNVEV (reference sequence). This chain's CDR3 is CASSFNGLSTEVFF. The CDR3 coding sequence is TGTGCCAGCAGTTTTAACGGGTTGAGCACTGAAGTTTTCTTT.

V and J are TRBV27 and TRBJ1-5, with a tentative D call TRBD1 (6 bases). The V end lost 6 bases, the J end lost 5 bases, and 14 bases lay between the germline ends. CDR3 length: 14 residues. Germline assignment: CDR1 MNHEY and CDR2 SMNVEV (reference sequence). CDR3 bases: TGTGCCAGCAGCCATCTGGCAGGGGATCAGCCCCAGCATTTT. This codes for CASSHLAGDQPQHF.